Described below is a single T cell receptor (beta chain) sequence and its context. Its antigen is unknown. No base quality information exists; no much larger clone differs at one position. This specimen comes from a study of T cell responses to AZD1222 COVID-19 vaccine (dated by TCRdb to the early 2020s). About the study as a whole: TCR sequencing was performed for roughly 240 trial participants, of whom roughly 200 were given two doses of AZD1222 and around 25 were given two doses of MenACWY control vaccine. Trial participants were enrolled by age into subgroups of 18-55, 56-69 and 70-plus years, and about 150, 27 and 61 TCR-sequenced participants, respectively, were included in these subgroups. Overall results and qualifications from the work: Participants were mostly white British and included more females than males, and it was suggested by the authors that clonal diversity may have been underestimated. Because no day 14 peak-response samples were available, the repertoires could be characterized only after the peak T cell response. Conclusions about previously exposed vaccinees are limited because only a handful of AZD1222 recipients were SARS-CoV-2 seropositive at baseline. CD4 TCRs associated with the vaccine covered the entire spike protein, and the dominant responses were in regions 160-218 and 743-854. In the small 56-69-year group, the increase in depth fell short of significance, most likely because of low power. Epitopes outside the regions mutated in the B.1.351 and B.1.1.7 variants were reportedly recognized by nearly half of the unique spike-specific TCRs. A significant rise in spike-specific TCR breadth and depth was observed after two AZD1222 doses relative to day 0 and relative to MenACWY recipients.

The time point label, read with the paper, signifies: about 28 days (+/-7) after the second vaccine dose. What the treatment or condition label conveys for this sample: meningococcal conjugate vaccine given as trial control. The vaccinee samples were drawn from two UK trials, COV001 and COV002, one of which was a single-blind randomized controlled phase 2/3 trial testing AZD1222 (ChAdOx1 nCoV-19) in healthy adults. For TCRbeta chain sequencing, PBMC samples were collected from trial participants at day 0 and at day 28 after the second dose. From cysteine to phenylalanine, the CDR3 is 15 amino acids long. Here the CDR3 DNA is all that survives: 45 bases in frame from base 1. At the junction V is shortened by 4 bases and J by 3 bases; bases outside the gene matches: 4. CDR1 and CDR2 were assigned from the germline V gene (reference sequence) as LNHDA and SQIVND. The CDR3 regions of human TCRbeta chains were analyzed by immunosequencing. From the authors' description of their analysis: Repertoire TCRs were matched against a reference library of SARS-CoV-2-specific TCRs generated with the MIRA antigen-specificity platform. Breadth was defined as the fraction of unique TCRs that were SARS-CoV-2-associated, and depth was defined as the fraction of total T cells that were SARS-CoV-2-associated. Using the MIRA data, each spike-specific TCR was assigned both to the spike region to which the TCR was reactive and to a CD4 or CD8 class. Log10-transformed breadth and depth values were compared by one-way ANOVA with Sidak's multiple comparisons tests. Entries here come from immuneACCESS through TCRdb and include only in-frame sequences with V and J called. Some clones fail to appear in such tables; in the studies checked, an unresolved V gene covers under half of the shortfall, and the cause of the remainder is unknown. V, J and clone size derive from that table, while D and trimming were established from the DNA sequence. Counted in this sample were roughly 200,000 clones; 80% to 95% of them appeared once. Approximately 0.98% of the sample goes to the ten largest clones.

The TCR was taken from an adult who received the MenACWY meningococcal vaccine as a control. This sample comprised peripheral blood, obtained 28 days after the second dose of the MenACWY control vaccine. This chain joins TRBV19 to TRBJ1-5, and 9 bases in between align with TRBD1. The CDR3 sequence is CASSRTGAPNQPQHF. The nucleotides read TGTGCCAGTAGTAGGACAGGGGCCCCCAATCAGCCCCAGCATTTT.